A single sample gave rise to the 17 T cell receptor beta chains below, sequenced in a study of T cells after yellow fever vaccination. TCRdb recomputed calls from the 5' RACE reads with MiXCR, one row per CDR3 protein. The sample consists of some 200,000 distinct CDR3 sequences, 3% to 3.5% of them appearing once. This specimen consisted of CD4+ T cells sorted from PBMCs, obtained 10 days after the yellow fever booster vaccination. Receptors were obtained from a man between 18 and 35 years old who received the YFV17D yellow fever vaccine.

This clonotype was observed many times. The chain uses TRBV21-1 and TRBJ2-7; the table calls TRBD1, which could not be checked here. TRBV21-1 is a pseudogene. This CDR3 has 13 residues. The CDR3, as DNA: TGTGCCAGCAGCAAGCCTAACAGGGCCGAGCAGTACGTC. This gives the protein CASSKPNRAEQYV.

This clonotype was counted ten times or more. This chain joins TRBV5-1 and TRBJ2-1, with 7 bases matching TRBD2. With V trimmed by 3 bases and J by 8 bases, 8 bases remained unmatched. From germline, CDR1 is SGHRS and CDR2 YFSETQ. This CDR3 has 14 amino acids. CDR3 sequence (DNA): TGCGCCAGCAGCTCTTCGACGGCGGGGGATGAGCAGTTCTTC. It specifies CASSSSTAGDEQFF.

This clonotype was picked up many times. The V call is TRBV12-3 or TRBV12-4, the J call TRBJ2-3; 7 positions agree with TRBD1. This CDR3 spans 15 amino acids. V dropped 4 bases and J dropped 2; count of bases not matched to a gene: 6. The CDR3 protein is CASSWGQRLTDTQYF. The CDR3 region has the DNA TGTGCCAGCAGTTGGGGACAGCGCCTCACAGATACGCAGTATTTT.

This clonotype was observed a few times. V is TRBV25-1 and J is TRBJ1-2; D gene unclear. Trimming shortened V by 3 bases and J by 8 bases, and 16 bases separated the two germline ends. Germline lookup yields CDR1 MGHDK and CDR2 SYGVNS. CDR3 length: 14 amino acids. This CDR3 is CASSDPAERGGYTF. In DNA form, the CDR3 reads TGTGCCAGCAGTGACCCCGCGGAGCGAGGGGGCTACACCTTC.

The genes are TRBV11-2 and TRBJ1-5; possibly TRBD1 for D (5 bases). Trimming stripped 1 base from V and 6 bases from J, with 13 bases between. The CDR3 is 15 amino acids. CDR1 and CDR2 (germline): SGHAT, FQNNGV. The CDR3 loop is CASSLGSTEPQPQHF. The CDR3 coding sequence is TGTGCCAGCAGCTTAGGCTCGACAGAGCCTCAGCCCCAGCATTTT.

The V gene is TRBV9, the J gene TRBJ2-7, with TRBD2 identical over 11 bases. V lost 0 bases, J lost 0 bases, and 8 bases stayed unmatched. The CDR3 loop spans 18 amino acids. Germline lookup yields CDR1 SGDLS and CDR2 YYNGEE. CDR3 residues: CASSVGASGGPSSYEQYF. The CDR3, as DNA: TGTGCCAGCAGCGTAGGGGCTAGCGGGGGGCCCAGCTCCTACGAGCAGTACTTC.

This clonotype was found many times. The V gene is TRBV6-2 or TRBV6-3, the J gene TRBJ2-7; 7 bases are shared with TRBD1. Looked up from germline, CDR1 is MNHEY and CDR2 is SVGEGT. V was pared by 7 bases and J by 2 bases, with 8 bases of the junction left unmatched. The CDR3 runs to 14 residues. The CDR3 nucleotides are TGTGCCAGCACCGACAGGGATCTACCCTACGAGCAGTACGTC. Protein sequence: CASTDRDLPYEQYV.

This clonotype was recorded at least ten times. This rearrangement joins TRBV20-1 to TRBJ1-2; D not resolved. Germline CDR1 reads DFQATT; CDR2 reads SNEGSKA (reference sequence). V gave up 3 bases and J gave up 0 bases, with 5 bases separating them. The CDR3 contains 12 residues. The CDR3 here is CSASAANYGYTF. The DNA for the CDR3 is TGCAGTGCTAGCGCAGCTAACTATGGCTACACCTTC.

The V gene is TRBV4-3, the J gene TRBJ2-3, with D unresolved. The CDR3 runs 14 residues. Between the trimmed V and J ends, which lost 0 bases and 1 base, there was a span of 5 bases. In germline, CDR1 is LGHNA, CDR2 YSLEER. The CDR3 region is CASSQDKGTDTQYF. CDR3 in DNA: TGCGCCAGCAGCCAAGATAAGGGCACAGATACGCAGTATTTT.

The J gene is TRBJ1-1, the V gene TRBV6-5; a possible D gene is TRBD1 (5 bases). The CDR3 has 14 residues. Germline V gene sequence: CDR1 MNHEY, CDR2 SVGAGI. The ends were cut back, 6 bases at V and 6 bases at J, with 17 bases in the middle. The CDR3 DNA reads TGTGCCAGCAGATGGGGAGGGGAACTCGCTGAAGCTTTCTTT. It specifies CASRWGGELAEAFF.

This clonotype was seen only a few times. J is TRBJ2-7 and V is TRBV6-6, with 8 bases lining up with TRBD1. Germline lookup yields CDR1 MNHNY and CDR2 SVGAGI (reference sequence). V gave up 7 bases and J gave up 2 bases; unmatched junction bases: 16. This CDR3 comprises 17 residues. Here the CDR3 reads CASTPGSHRGSTYEQYV. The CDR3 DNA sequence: TGTGCCAGCACCCCAGGGTCCCACAGGGGGTCAACCTACGAGCAGTACGTC.

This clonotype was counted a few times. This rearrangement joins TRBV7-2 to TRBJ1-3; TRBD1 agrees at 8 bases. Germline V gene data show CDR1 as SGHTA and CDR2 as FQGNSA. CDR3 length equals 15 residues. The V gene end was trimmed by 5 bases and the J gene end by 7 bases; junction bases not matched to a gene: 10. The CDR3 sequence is CASSPRQGSWNTIYF. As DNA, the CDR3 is TGTGCCAGCAGCCCAAGACAGGGGTCGTGGAACACCATATATTTT.

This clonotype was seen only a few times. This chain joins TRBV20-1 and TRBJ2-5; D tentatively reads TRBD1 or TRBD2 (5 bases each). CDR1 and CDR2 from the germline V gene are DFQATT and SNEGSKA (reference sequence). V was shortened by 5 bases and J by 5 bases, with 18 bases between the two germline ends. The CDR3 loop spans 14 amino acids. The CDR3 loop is CSAGVPGKGETQYF. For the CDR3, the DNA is TGCAGTGCTGGGGTTCCGGGGAAGGGGGAGACCCAGTACTTC.

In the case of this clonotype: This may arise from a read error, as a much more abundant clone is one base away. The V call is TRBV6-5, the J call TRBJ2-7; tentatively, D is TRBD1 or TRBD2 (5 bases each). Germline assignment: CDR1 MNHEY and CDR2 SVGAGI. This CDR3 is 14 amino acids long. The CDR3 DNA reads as TGTGCCAGCTGTTACCGCCGAGGGGAGTACGAGCAGTACGTC. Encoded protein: CASCYRRGEYEQYV.

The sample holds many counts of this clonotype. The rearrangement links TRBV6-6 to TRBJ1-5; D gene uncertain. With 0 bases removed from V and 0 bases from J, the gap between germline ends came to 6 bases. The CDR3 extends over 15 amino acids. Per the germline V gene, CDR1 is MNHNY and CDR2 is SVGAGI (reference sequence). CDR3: CASSYSSNSNQPQHF. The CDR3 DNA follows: TGTGCCAGCAGTTACTCGTCAAATAGCAATCAGCCCCAGCATTTT.

The CDR3 sequence: CASSFDRGRYNEQFF. In nucleotides, the CDR3 is TGTGCCAGCAGCTTTGACAGGGGTCGATACAATGAGCAGTTCTTC. The V and J genes are TRBV7-9 and TRBJ2-1; 8 bases match TRBD1. With V trimmed by 3 bases and J by 4 bases, 5 bases remained unmatched. The germline V gene encodes CDR1 SEHNR and CDR2 FQNEAQ (reference sequence). CDR3 length: 15 amino acids.

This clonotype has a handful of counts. CDR3 coding DNA: TGTGCCAGCTCACGGGGGACAGGGGAATTATATGGCTACACCTTC. Protein: CASSRGTGELYGYTF. The J gene is TRBJ1-2, the V gene TRBV18; TRBD1 matches 10 bases. The CDR3 runs 15 residues. V lost 4 bases, J lost 5 bases, and 7 bases stayed unmatched. The germline gives CDR1 KGHSH, CDR2 LQKENI.